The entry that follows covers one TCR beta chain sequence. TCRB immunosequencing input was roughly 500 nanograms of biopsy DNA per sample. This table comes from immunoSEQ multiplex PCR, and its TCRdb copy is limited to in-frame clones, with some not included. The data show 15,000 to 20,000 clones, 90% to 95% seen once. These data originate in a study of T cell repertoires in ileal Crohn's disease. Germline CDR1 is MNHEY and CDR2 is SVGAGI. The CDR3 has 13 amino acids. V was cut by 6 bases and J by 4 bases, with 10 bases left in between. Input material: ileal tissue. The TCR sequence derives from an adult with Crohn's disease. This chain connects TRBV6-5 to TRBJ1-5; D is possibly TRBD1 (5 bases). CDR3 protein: CASSDSPNQPQHF. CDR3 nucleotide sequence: TGTGCCAGCAGCGACAGTCCTAATCAGCCCCAGCATTTT.